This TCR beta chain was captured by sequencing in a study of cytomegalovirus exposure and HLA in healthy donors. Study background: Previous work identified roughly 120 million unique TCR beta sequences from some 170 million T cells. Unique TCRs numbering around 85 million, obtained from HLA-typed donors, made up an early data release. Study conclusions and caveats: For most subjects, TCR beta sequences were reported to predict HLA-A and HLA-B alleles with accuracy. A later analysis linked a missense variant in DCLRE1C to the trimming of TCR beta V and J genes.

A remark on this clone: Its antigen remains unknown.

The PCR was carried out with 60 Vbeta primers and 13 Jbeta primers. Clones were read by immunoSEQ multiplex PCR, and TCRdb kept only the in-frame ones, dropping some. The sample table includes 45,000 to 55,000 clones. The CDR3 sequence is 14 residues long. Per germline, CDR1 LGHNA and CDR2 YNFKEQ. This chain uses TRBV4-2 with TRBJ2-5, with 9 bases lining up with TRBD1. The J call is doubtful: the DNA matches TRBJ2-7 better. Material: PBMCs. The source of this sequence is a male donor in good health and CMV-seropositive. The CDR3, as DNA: TGTGCCAGCAGGTTCGGGACAGGGTCCTACGAGCAGTACTTC. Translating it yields CASRFGTGSYEQYF.